The source of this T cell receptor beta chain is a study of vaccination and CD4 T cells after COVID-19. The assay that was used to sequence DNA from cultured CD4+ T cells was the Oncomine TCR Beta short-read assay. MiXCR, run by TCRdb on the PCR reads, gives a single entry per CDR3 protein. In the table there are just over 20,000 distinct CDR3 sequences, 70% of which are singletons. Treatment meaning: approximately 9-day PBMC culture with coronavirus spike peptide pools or control peptides (ViraFEST assay). About this clonotype itself: Antigen specificity is unknown.

The CDR3 is made up of 13 amino acids. J was trimmed by 6 bases and V by 5 bases; bases with no gene match: 2. Germline V gene sequence: CDR1 MNHNS, CDR2 SASEGT. The sequencing sample was made of CD4+ T cells from blood, cultured in vitro. J is TRBJ1-5 and V is TRBV6-1, with 9 bases aligning to TRBD1. This receptor was taken from a human donor who had recovered from COVID-19. This CDR3 is CASSRQGGQPQHF. CDR3 sequence (DNA): TGTGCCAGCAGTCGACAGGGGGGTCAGCCCCAGCATTTT.